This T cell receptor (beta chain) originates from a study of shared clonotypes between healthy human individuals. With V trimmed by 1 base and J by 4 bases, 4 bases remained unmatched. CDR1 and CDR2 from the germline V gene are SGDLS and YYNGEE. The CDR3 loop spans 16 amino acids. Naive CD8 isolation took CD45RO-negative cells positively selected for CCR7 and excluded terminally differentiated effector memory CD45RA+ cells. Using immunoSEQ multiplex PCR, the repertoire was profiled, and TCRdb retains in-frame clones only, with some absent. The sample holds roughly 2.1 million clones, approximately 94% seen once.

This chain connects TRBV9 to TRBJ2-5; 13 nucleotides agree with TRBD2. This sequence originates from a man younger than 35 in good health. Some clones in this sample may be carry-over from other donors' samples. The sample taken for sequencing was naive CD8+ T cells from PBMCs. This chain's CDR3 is CASSVTSGRDGETQYF. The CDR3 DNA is TGTGCCAGCAGCGTAACTAGCGGGAGGGATGGAGAGACCCAGTACTTC.